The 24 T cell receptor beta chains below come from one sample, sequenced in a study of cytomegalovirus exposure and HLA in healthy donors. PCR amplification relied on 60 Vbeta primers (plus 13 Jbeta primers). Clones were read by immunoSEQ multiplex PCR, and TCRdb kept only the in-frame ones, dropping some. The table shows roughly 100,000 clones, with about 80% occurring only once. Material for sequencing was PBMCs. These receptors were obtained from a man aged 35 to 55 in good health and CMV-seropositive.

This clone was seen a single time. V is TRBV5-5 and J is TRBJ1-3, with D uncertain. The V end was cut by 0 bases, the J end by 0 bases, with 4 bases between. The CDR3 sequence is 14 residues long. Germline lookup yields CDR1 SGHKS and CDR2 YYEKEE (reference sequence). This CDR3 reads CASSLAGSGNTIYF. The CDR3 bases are TGTGCCAGCAGCTTGGCAGGCTCTGGAAACACCATATATTTT.

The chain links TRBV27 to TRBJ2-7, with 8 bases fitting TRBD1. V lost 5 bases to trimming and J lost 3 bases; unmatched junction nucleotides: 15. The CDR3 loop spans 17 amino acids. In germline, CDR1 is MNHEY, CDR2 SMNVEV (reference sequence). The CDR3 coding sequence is TGTGCCAGCAGTCTGACCGGACAGGGCCAGGGGCTCTACGAGCAGTACTTC. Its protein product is CASSLTGQGQGLYEQYF.

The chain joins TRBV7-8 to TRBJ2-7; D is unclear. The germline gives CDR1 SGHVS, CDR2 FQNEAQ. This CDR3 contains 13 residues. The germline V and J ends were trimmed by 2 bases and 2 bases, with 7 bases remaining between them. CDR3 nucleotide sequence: TGTGCCAGCAGCTTAACCACAGCCTACGAGCAGTACTTC. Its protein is CASSLTTAYEQYF.

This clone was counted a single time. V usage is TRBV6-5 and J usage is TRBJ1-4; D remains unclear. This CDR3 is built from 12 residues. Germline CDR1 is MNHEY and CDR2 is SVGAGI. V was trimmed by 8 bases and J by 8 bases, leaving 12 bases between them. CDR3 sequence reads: CASAGVGEKLFF. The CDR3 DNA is TGTGCCAGCGCCGGGGTGGGCGAAAAACTGTTTTTT.

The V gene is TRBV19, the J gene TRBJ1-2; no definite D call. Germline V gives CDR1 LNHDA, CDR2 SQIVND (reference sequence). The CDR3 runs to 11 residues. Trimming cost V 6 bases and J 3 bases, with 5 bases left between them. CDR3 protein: CASSSDYGYTF. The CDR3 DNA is TGTGCCAGTAGCTCTGACTATGGCTACACCTTC.

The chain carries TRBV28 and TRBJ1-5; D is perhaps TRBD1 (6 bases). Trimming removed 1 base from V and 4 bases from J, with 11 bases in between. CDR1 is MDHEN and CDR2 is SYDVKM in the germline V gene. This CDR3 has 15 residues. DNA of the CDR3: TGTGCCAGCAGTTTATTAGACAGGAAGAATCAGCCCCAGCATTTT. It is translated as CASSLLDRKNQPQHF.

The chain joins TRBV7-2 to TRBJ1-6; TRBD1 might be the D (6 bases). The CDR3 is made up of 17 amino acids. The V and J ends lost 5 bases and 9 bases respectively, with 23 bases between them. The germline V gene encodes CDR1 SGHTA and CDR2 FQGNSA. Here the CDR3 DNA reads TGTGCCAGCAGCCCTCGGTCAGGGGATCGTTTGGGTTCACCCCTCCACTTT. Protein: CASSPRSGDRLGSPLHF.

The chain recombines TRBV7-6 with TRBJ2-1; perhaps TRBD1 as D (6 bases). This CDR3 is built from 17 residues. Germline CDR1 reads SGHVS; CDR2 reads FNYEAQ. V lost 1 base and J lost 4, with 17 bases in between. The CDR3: CASSLGPGGQSYNEQFF. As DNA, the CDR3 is TGTGCCAGCAGCTTAGGGCCTGGAGGACAGAGTTACAATGAGCAGTTCTTC.

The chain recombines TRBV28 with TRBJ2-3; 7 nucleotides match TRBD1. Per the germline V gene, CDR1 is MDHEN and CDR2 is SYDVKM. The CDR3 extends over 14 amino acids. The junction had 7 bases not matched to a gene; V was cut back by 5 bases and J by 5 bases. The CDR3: CASSRGQTLDTQYF. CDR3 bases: TGTGCCAGCAGTAGGGGACAGACTTTAGATACGCAGTATTTT.

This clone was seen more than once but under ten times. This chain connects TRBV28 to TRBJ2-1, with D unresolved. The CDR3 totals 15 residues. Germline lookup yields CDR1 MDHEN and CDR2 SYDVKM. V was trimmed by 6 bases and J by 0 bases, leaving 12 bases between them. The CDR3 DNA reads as TGTGCCAGCAGCAACCGAGGCTACTCCTACAATGAGCAGTTCTTC. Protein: CASSNRGYSYNEQFF.

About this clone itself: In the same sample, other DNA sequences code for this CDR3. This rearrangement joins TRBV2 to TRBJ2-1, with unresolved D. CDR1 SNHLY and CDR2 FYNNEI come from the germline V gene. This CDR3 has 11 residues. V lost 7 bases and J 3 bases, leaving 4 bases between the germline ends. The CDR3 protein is CASTGYNEQFF. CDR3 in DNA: TGTGCCAGCACCGGCTACAATGAGCAGTTCTTC.

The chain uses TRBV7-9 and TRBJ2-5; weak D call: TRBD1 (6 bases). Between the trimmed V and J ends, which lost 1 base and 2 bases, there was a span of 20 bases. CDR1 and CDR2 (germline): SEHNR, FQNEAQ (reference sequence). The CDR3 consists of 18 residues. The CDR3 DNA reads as TGTGCCAGCAGCTTAGTTTTGGTCCCGGACAGCTCGCAAGAGACCCAGTACTTC. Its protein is CASSLVLVPDSSQETQYF.

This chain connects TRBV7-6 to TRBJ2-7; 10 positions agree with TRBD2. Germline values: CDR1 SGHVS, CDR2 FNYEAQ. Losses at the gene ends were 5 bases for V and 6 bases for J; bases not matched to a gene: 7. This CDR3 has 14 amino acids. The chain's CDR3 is CASSPAGGPSEQYF. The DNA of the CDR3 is TGTGCCAGCAGCCCAGCGGGAGGGCCATCCGAGCAGTACTTC.

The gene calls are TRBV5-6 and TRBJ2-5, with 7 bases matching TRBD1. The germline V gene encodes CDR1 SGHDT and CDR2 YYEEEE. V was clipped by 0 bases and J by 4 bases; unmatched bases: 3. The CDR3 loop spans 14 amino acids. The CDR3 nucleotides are TGTGCCAGCAGCTTGGCGACAGGGTTAGAGACCCAGTACTTC. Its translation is CASSLATGLETQYF.

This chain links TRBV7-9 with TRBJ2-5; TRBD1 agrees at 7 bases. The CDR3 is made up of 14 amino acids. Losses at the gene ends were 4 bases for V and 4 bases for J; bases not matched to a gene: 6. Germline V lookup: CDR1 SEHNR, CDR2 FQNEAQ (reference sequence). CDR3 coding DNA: TGTGCCAGCAGCTCCCCTCGGACAGGAGAGACCCAGTACTTC. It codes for CASSSPRTGETQYF.

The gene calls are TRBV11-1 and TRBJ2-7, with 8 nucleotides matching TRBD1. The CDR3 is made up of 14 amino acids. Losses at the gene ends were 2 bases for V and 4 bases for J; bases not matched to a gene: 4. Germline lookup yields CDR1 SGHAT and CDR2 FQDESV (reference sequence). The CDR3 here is CASSLRTGSYEQYF. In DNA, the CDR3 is TGTGCCAGCAGCTTAAGGACAGGGTCGTACGAGCAGTACTTC.

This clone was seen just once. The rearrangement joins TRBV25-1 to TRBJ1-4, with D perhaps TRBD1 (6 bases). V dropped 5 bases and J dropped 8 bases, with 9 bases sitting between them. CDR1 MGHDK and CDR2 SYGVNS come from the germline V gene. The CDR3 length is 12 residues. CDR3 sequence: CASSPQGEKLFF. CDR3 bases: TGTGCCAGCAGTCCCCAGGGGGAAAAACTGTTTTTT.

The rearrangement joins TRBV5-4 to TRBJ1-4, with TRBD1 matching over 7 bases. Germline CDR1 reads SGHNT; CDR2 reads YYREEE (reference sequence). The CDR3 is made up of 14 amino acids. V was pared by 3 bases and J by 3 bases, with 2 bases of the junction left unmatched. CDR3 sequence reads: CASSSGQSNEKLFF. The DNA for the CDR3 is TGTGCCAGCAGCTCGGGACAGTCTAATGAAAAACTGTTTTTT.

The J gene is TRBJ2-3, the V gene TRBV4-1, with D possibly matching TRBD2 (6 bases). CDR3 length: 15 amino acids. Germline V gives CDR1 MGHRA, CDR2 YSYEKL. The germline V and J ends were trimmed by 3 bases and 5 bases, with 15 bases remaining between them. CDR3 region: CASSQPTSLGDTQYF. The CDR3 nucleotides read TGCGCCAGCAGCCAGCCGACTAGTCTCGGAGATACGCAGTATTTT.

CDR3 DNA: TGTGCCAGCAGCGTAGACGGGAGGGCCACCGGGGAGCTGTTTTTT. It encodes CASSVDGRATGELFF. This rearrangement joins TRBV9 to TRBJ2-2; 8 nucleotides line up with TRBD2. This CDR3 contains 15 residues. Germline V gene lookup returns CDR1 SGDLS and CDR2 YYNGEE. After removal of 0 bases from V and 4 bases from J, the junction contained 2 bases not matched to a gene.

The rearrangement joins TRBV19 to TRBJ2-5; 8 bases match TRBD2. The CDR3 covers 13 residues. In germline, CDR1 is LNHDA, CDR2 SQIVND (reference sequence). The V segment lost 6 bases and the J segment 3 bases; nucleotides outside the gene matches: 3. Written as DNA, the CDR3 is TGTGCCAGTAGGTTAGCGGGAAAAGAGACCCAGTACTTC. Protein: CASRLAGKETQYF.

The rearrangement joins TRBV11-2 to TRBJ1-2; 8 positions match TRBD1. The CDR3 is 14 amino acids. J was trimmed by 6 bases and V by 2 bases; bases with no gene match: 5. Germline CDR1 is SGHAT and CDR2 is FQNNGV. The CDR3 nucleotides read TGTGCCAGCAGCTTATCGGACAGGGTAAATGGCTACACCTTC. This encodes CASSLSDRVNGYTF.

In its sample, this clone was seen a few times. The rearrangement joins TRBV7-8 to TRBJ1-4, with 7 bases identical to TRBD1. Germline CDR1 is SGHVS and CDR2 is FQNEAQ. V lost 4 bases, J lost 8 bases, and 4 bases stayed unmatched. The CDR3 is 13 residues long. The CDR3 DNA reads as TGTGCCAGCAGCTCCCGGGACAGAGAAAAACTGTTTTTT. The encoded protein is CASSSRDREKLFF. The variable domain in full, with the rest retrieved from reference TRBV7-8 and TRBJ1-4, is GAGVSQSPRYKVAKRGQDVALRCDPISGHVSLFWYQQALGQGPEFLTYFQNEAQLDKSGLPSDRFFAERPEGSVSTLKIQRTQQEDSAVYLCASSSRDREKLFFGSGTQLSVL.

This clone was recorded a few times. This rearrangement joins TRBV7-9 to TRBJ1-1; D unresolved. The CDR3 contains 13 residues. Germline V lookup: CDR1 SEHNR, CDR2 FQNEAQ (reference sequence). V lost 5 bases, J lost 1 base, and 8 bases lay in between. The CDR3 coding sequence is TGTGCCAGCAGCGTGGAGCGGAACACTGAAGCTTTCTTT. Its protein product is CASSVERNTEAFF.